These 4 T cell receptor beta chains were sequenced from one sample in a study of graft-versus-host responses after intestinal transplantation. Their cognate antigens are unknown. TCRdb's table, derived via immunoSEQ multiplex PCR, lists solely in-frame clones and lacks some. Among around 99,000 clones listed, about 93% were seen once. This material consisted of unstimulated CD8+ T cells sorted from spleen or lymph node cells, taken before intestinal transplant. These receptors all stem from a human donor who received an intestinal transplant.

V gene TRBV7-9 combines with J gene TRBJ2-3; 7 bases line up with TRBD1. The CDR3 covers 13 residues. V dropped 10 bases and J dropped 2; count of bases not matched to a gene: 6. Germline CDR1 SEHNR, CDR2 FQNEAQ (reference sequence). This CDR3 reads CATEGQNTDTQYF. The CDR3 bases are TGTGCCACTGAGGGACAGAACACAGATACGCAGTATTTT.

The sample holds one count of this clone. The rearrangement joins TRBV4-3 to TRBJ1-4; no firm D call. Trimming removed 0 bases from V and 0 bases from J, with 11 bases in between. The CDR3 length is 17 residues. The germline CDR1 and CDR2 sequences are LGHNA and YSLEER. As DNA, the CDR3 is TGCGCCAGCAGCCAAGATAGGCTAGGCGCAACTAATGAAAAACTGTTTTTT. Translation: CASSQDRLGATNEKLFF.

The CDR3 DNA reads TGCGCCAGCAGCCAAGATCGAGCTACCGGGGAGCTGTTTTTT. Encoded protein: CASSQDRATGELFF. The chain recombines TRBV4-3 with TRBJ2-2, with D uncertain. The V gene's germline CDR1 is LGHNA and CDR2 YSLEER. V lost 0 bases and J 5 bases, leaving 7 bases between the germline ends. The CDR3 sequence is 14 residues long.

The V and J genes are TRBV27 and TRBJ2-5, with a possible D match to TRBD2 (5 bases). The assigned J gene may be wrong: the sequence end matches TRBJ2-7 better. Germline lookup yields CDR1 MNHEY and CDR2 SMNVEV (reference sequence). CDR3 length equals 15 residues. The CDR3 nucleotides read TGTGCCAGCAGTTTATGGTCGGGAAGTGACTACGAGCAGTACTTC. This gives the protein CASSLWSGSDYEQYF.